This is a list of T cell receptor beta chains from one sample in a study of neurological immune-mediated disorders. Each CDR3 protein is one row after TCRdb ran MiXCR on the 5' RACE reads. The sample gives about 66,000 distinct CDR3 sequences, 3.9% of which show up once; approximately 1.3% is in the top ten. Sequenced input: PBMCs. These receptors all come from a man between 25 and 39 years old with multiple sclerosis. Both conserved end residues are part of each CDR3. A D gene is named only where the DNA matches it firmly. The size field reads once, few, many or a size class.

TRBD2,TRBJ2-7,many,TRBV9,CASSAGGTSVDEQYF,TGTGCCAGCAGCGCCGGCGGGACTAGCGTCGACGAGCAGTACTTC
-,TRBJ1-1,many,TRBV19,CASKRQLNTEAFF,TGTGCCAGTAAAAGACAGCTGAACACTGAAGCTTTCTTT
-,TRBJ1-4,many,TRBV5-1,CASSQQGEIEKLFF,TGCGCCAGCAGCCAACAGGGTGAAATCGAAAAACTGTTTTTT
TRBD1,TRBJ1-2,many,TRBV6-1,CASSGRDREMAYYGYTF,TGTGCCAGCAGTGGCCGGGACAGGGAGATGGCTTATTATGGCTACACCTTC
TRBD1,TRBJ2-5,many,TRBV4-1,CASSRGTGRWETQYF,TGCGCCAGCAGCCGCGGGACAGGGAGGTGGGAGACCCAGTACTTC
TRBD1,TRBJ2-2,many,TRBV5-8,CASSTYRGTGELFF,TGTGCCAGCAGCACATACAGGGGGACCGGGGAGCTGTTTTTT
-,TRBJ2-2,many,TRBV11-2,CASHRGTADTGELFF,TGTGCCAGCCACCGTGGCACCGCGGACACCGGGGAGCTGTTTTTT
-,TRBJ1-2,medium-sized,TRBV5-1,CASSPPGFNYGYTF,TGCGCCAGCAGCCCACCGGGGTTCAACTATGGCTACACCTTC
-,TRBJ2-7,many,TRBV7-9,CASSPRIGPEQYF,TGTGCCAGCAGCCCCCGGATTGGACCCGAGCAGTACTTC
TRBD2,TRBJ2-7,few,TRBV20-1,CSASGTSGGSYEQYF,TGCAGTGCTTCCGGGACTAGCGGGGGTTCCTACGAGCAGTACTTC
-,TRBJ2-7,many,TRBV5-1,CASSNEGSFEQYF,TGCGCCAGCAGTAACGAAGGCAGCTTCGAGCAGTACTTC
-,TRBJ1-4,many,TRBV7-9,CASSLAGIDEKLFF,TGTGCCAGCAGCTTAGCCGGGATTGATGAAAAACTGTTTTTT
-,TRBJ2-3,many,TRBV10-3,CAIRGADTQYF,TGTGCCATCAGGGGGGCCGATACGCAGTATTTT
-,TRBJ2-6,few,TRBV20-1,CSARNRAQSSGAKVLTF,TGCAGTGCTAGAAATAGGGCACAAAGCTCTGGGGCCAAAGTCCTGACTTTC
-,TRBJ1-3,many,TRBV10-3,CAISANGHSGNTIYF,TGTGCCATCAGTGCAAACGGGCACTCTGGAAACACCATATATTTT
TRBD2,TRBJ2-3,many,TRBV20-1,CSALTSVVTDTQYF,TGCAGTGCTCTGACTAGCGTCGTCACAGATACGCAGTATTTT
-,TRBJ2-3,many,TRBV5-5,CASSPRPTDTQYF,TGTGCCAGCAGCCCCAGACCCACAGATACGCAGTATTTT
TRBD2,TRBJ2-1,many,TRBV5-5,CASSATSGGAPYNEQFF,TGTGCCAGCAGCGCCACTAGCGGGGGGGCTCCCTACAATGAGCAGTTCTTC
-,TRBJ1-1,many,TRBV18,CASSLGFSATEAFF,TGTGCCAGCTCACTCGGGTTTTCGGCCACTGAAGCTTTCTTT
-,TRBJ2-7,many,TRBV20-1,CSAMHGSNEQYF,TGCAGTGCTATGCATGGCTCTAACGAGCAGTACTTC
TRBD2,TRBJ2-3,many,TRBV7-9,CASSPYPRGDYTQYF,TGTGCCAGCAGCCCCTATCCCCGGGGGGACTATACGCAGTATTTT
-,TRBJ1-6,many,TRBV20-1,CSALKPAAGDNSPLHF,TGCAGTGCTCTCAAACCAGCGGCTGGAGATAATTCACCCCTCCACTTT